The source of this T cell receptor beta chain is a study of blood T cell repertoires in COVID-19. Study background: Sources were T cells, B-cell-depleted T cells, or PBMCs; the material itself was cDNA or gDNA.

Authors' processing steps: Amplifying reference gene primers gave estimates of nucleated cell counts. Generated by immunoSEQ multiplex PCR, the TCRdb table keeps only in-frame clones and is missing some. That table gives V, J and clone size, and the DNA gave D and trimming. The repertoire holds about 64,000 clones, with roughly 88% as singletons. V lost 4 bases, J lost 7 bases, and 3 bases stayed unmatched. The CDR3 is 15 residues long. Germline assignment: CDR1 KGHDR and CDR2 SFDVKD. V usage is TRBV24-1 and J usage is TRBJ2-1; 13 nucleotides agree with TRBD2. The sample consisted of peripheral blood. This TCR came from a man between 65 and 85 years old with acute or convalescent COVID-19. The CDR3 coding sequence is TGTGCCACCAGTGACACTAGCGGGGGGGATAATGAGCAGTTCTTC. Amino acid sequence: CATSDTSGGDNEQFF.